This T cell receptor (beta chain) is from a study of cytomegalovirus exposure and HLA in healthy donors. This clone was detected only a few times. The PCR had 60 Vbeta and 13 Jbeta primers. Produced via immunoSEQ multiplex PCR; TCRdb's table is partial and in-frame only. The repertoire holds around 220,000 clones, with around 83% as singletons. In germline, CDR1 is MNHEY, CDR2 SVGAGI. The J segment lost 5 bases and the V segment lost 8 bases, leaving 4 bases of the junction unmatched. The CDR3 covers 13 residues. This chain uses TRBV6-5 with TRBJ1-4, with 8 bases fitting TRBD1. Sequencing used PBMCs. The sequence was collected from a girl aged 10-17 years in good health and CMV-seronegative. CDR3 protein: CASRTGGNEKLFF. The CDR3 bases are TGTGCCAGCCGTACAGGGGGAAATGAAAAACTGTTTTTT.